This is a list of T cell receptor beta chains from one sample in a study of blood T cells in healthy people across ages. TCRdb re-called the 5' RACE reads with MiXCR, one entry per CDR3 protein. The sample carries hundreds of thousands of distinct CDR3 sequences, roughly 64% recorded once. The specimen was blood. These receptors all come from a man aged 25 to 40 in good health. CDR3s include the opening cysteine and the closing phenylalanine or tryptophan. D genes are given only for firm matches. The listing skips clone size in some rows; elsewhere it reads once, few, many or a size class.

TRBJ2-7,14,TRBV4-1,few,-,CASSQMGQGHEQYF,TGCGCCAGCAGCCAGATGGGGCAAGGGCACGAGCAGTACTTC
TRBJ1-5,18,TRBV6-1,-,-,CASTKGLGSRLSNQPQHF,TGTGCCAGCACTAAGGGGCTGGGGTCAAGGTTGAGCAATCAGCCCCAGCATTTT
TRBJ2-7,14,TRBV7-3,-,-,CASSPERGSPEQYF,TGTGCCAGCAGCCCGGAGAGGGGCTCTCCCGAGCAGTACTTC
TRBJ2-3,14,TRBV3-1,-,TRBD1,CASSPRQGRDTQYF,TGTGCCAGCAGCCCCAGACAGGGAAGAGATACGCAGTATTTT
TRBJ2-1,16,TRBV5-6,few,TRBD2,CASSLLRTSGYNEQFF,TGTGCCAGCAGCTTGCTACGGACTAGCGGCTACAATGAGCAGTTCTTC
TRBJ2-1,13,TRBV7-9,few,-,CASPRGAYNEQFF,TGTGCCAGCCCCCGGGGGGCTTACAATGAGCAGTTCTTC
TRBJ1-2,15,TRBV6-6,many,-,CASSSHSTWGYGYTF,TGTGCCAGCAGTTCCCACAGTACCTGGGGCTATGGCTACACCTTC
TRBJ2-7,14,TRBV6-1,few,-,CASTGEALSYEQYF,TGTGCCAGCACAGGGGAAGCACTATCCTACGAGCAGTACTTC
TRBJ2-3,15,TRBV27,-,TRBD2,CASSLGLAGGRRQYF,TGTGCCAGCAGTTTAGGACTAGCGGGAGGGCGGAGGCAGTATTTT
TRBJ2-1,16,TRBV4-2,-,-,CASSQEGRSLGNEQFF,TGTGCCAGCAGCCAAGAGGGGCGGTCTCTCGGGAATGAGCAGTTCTTC
TRBJ1-1,16,TRBV12-3/TRBV12-4,-,TRBD1,CASSPPPGQGRAEAFF,TGTGCCAGCAGTCCGCCACCCGGACAGGGCCGCGCTGAAGCTTTCTTT
TRBJ2-1,13,TRBV27,few,TRBD2,CASTSNGGGEQFF,TGTGCCAGCACATCAAATGGGGGGGGTGAGCAGTTCTTC
TRBJ2-6,12,TRBV3-1,few,-,CASSSHRFVLTF,TGTGCCAGCAGCTCCCACAGGTTCGTCCTGACTTTC
TRBJ2-6,19,TRBV29-1,-,TRBD1,CSPHRKDRGNTRGANVLTF,TGCAGCCCCCATCGAAAAGACAGGGGCAATACGCGGGGGGCCAACGTCCTGACTTTC
TRBJ2-7,15,TRBV4-2,-,TRBD1,CASSQDPQGASEQYF,TGTGCCAGCAGCCAAGATCCCCAGGGGGCGAGCGAGCAGTACTTC
TRBJ1-1,16,TRBV3-1,-,-,CASSQTDTSAYTEAFF,TGTGCCAGCAGCCAAACTGATACCTCGGCTTACACTGAAGCTTTCTTT
TRBJ2-5,15,TRBV20-1,-,TRBD2,CSAYATSGFQETQYF,TGCAGTGCTTATGCGACTAGCGGATTTCAAGAGACCCAGTACTTC
TRBJ2-7,11,TRBV20-1,few,-,CSAGGTYEQYF,TGCAGTGCTGGAGGGACCTACGAGCAGTACTTC
TRBJ2-7,13,TRBV28,-,-,CASGRRGGYEQYF,TGTGCCAGCGGTCGTAGGGGGGGGTACGAGCAGTACTTC
TRBJ1-2,16,TRBV10-3,-,TRBD1,CAISSSSGTGYYGYTF,TGTGCCATCAGCTCCAGCTCCGGGACAGGGTACTATGGCTACACCTTC
TRBJ2-7,11,TRBV7-2,many,-,CASSLAGEQYF,TGTGCCAGCAGCTTAGCGGGCGAGCAGTACTTC
TRBJ2-3,18,TRBV3-1,-,TRBD2,CASSPGLTSGGSTDTQYF,TGTGCCAGCAGCCCAGGACTGACTAGCGGCGGTAGCACAGATACGCAGTATTTT
TRBJ1-2,13,TRBV7-2,-,TRBD1,CASRPGTVEGYTF,TGTGCCAGCAGACCCGGGACAGTCGAAGGCTACACCTTC
TRBJ2-5,17,TRBV7-2,-,-,CASSLLSRVQMLETQYF,TGTGCCAGCAGCTTGCTCTCCAGGGTTCAGATGCTGGAGACCCAGTACTTC
TRBJ2-1,14,TRBV2,-,TRBD2,CASRALAGVNEQFF,TGTGCCAGCAGGGCACTAGCGGGAGTTAATGAGCAGTTCTTC
TRBJ2-6,19,TRBV11-2,few,-,CASSPTPKTGLSGANVLTF,TGTGCCAGCAGCCCCACTCCCAAGACGGGACTGTCTGGGGCCAACGTCCTGACTTTC
TRBJ2-1,16,TRBV27,-,-,CASAAKGARPNNEQFF,TGTGCCAGCGCCGCAAAAGGGGCCCGGCCAAACAATGAGCAGTTCTTC
TRBJ2-5,15,TRBV11-2,-,-,CASSLVMSTQETQYF,TGTGCCAGCAGCTTAGTGATGAGCACACAAGAGACCCAGTACTTC
TRBJ2-1,14,TRBV7-9,-,-,CASNVGGPYNEQFF,TGTGCCAGCAACGTGGGGGGGCCCTACAATGAGCAGTTCTTC
TRBJ2-7,14,TRBV27,-,-,CASSHGASSYEQYF,TGTGCCAGCAGTCACGGGGCGAGCTCCTACGAGCAGTACTTC
TRBJ2-6,15,TRBV28,-,TRBD2,CASSYNGGGANVLTF,TGTGCCAGCTCCTACAACGGGGGGGGGGCCAACGTCCTGACTTTC
TRBJ2-5,16,TRBV28,-,-,CASSLGQRRGRETQYF,TGTGCCAGCAGTTTGGGTCAAAGAAGGGGTCGGGAGACCCAGTACTTC
TRBJ2-3,15,TRBV13,once,-,CASSTQVISTDTQYF,TGTGCCAGCAGCACACAGGTGATTAGCACAGATACGCAGTATTTT
TRBJ2-7,13,TRBV6-5,few,-,CASSIGPVYEQYF,TGTGCCAGCAGCATCGGACCCGTCTATGAGCAGTACTTC
TRBJ1-2,13,TRBV4-1,few,-,CASSQGQFNGYTF,TGCGCCAGCAGCCAAGGACAATTCAATGGCTACACCTTC
TRBJ2-1,17,TRBV2,-,-,CASSEAPPWTANNEQFF,TGTGCCAGCAGTGAAGCGCCCCCCTGGACAGCGAACAATGAGCAGTTCTTC
TRBJ2-7,15,TRBV29-1,few,TRBD1,CSVFSRQGYTYEQYF,TGCAGCGTTTTCAGTCGACAGGGGTATACCTACGAGCAGTACTTC
TRBJ2-7,16,TRBV5-1,-,-,CASSLGMGTSDYEQYF,TGCGCCAGCAGCTTGGGGATGGGGACGTCGGACTACGAGCAGTACTTC
TRBJ2-3,15,TRBV13,-,-,CASSLAGRFTDTQYF,TGTGCCAGCAGCTTAGCCGGCCGCTTCACAGATACGCAGTATTTT
TRBJ2-4,17,TRBV7-2,-,-,CASSTHVGGGAKNIQYF,TGTGCCAGCAGCACCCACGTGGGAGGAGGGGCCAAAAACATTCAGTACTTC
TRBJ2-1,12,TRBV7-2,-,-,CASSSGKAEQFF,TGTGCCAGCAGCTCCGGGAAGGCCGAGCAGTTCTTC
TRBJ1-1,16,TRBV18,few,-,CASSPLQGTPDTEAFF,TGTGCCAGCTCACCCTTGCAGGGAACACCGGACACTGAAGCTTTCTTT
TRBJ1-5,14,TRBV2,-,-,CASSGGGSNQPQHF,TGTGCCAGCAGCGGTGGGGGTAGCAATCAGCCCCAGCATTTT
TRBJ2-7,14,TRBV28,few,-,CASIRSGQIYEQYF,TGTGCCAGCATCCGAAGCGGACAGATCTACGAGCAGTACTTC
TRBJ2-7,15,TRBV12-3/TRBV12-4,-,-,CASRLGGAISYEQYF,TGTGCCAGCAGACTGGGGGGGGCCATCTCCTACGAGCAGTACTTC
TRBJ2-7,15,TRBV15,-,-,CATTTSVSGGNEQYF,TGTGCCACCACCACGTCGGTATCTGGGGGCAATGAGCAGTACTTC
TRBJ2-4,19,TRBV20-1,-,-,CSAPIDSNVAGGSYNEQYF,TGCAGTGCCCCCATCGACTCCAACGTAGCCGGAGGGTCCTACAATGAGCAGTACTTC
TRBJ2-1,11,TRBV29-1,few,-,CRPTRADEQFF,TGCAGGCCCACCCGAGCGGATGAGCAGTTCTTC
TRBJ2-5,16,TRBV11-1,few,TRBD2,CASAGMALAGQETQYF,TGTGCCAGCGCCGGAATGGCGCTAGCGGGACAAGAGACCCAGTACTTC
TRBJ2-1,16,TRBV6-2/TRBV6-3,-,TRBD2,CASMDTGLAGGTEQFF,TGTGCCAGCATGGATACGGGACTAGCGGGGGGTACTGAGCAGTTCTTC
TRBJ2-1,13,TRBV7-2,-,-,CASSLDHYNEQFF,TGTGCCAGCAGCTTAGACCACTACAATGAGCAGTTCTTC
TRBJ2-1,14,TRBV7-2,-,TRBD2,CASSGAGGINEQFF,TGTGCCAGCAGTGGAGCGGGGGGTATCAATGAGCAGTTCTTC
TRBJ2-1,15,TRBV4-2,-,-,CASSQGGLSYNEQFF,TGTGCCAGCAGCCAAGGGGGACTGAGCTACAATGAGCAGTTCTTC
TRBJ2-6,18,TRBV4-2,-,TRBD1,CASSQQGQGLPGANVLTF,TGTGCCAGCAGCCAACAGGGACAGGGACTCCCTGGGGCCAACGTCCTGACTTTC
TRBJ1-4,12,TRBV6-6,few,-,CASSTPPEKLFF,TGTGCCAGCAGTACCCCGCCTGAAAAACTGTTTTTT
TRBJ2-1,14,TRBV7-3,few,-,CASSPTNPYNEQFF,TGTGCCAGCAGCCCGACAAACCCCTACAATGAGCAGTTCTTC
TRBJ1-4,15,TRBV29-1,-,TRBD1,CSVGERGQEGEKLFF,TGCAGCGTTGGGGAAAGGGGACAGGAGGGTGAAAAACTGTTTTTT
TRBJ1-5,14,TRBV7-9,-,-,CASSSQGSGQPQHF,TGTGCCAGCAGCTCCCAGGGGTCGGGCCAGCCCCAGCATTTT
TRBJ2-3,15,TRBV24-1,few,-,CATSDFRQNTDTQYF,TGTGCCACCAGTGATTTCCGACAGAACACAGATACGCAGTATTTT
TRBJ2-1,15,TRBV6-1,-,-,CASSLQLTSYNEQFF,TGTGCCAGCAGCCTACAGCTTACCTCCTACAATGAGCAGTTCTTC